The present T cell receptor (beta chain) was sequenced within a study of T cells in Graves' hyperthyroidism and ophthalmopathy. Extraction of PBMCs used about 9.2 ml of fresh peripheral blood. Regions amplified from RNA transcripts were the TCR beta CDR3 regions. First-round RT-PCR of the TCR CDR3 relied on the HTBI primer set. MiXCR, applied by TCRdb to the multiplex PCR reads, yields one record per CDR3 protein. Among about 530,000 distinct CDR3 sequences listed, roughly 15% were seen once. The V segment lost 6 bases and the J segment 3 bases; nucleotides outside the gene matches: 7. The CDR3 contains 15 residues. The germline gives CDR1 SNHLY, CDR2 FYNNEI. This clonotype was observed many times.

V and J are TRBV2 and TRBJ2-1; 8 bases align to TRBD1. Sequences were obtained from blood. This TCR derives from a young woman with Graves' ophthalmopathy. The CDR3 DNA sequence: TGTGCCAGCAGGAAAACCGGGACAGGCTACAATGAGCAGTTCTTC. Translation gives CASRKTGTGYNEQFF.